This TCR beta chain was retrieved from a study of cytomegalovirus exposure and HLA in healthy donors. Study in general: One earlier analysis, a look at 150 million to 200 million T cells, found some 120 million unique TCR beta sequences.

Germline V lookup: CDR1 MNHEY, CDR2 SMNVEV (reference sequence). The CDR3 spans 14 residues. PCR involved 60 Vbeta and 13 Jbeta primers. In the study's own analysis: There were about 80 million unique TCR beta chains by a later count, and approximately 12 million of them were shared. TCRdb keeps only in-frame clones here, not all; method: immunoSEQ multiplex PCR. V and J calls and clone size are given by that table; D and trimming were obtained from the DNA. The sample records 160,000 or so clones, roughly 80% being singletons. The J gene is TRBJ2-5, the V gene TRBV27; D uncertain. The J call may be wrong; the DNA end is better matched by TRBJ2-7. Input material: PBMCs. The receptor's source is a woman younger than 30 in good health and CMV-seropositive. The CDR3 spells CASSFDSGLREQYF. The CDR3 region has the DNA TGTGCCAGCAGTTTTGATTCAGGTTTGCGCGAGCAGTACTTC.